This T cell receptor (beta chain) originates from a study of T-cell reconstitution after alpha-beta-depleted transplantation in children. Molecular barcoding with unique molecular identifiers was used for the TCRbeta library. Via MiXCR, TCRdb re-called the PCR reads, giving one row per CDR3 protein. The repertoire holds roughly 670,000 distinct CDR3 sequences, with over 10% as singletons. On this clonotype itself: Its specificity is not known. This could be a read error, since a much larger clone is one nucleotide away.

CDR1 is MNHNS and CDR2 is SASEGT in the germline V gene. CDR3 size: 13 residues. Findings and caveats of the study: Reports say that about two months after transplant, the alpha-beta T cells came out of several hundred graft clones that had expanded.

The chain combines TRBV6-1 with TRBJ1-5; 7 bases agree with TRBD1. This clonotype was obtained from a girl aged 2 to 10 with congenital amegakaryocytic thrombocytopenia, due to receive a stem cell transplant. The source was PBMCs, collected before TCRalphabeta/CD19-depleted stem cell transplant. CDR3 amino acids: CASSHDRDQPRHF. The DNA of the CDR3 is TGTGCCAGCAGCCACGACAGGGATCAGCCCCGGCATTTT.